The sequence of this T cell receptor beta chain was determined in a study of identical twins. Study-level points and caveats: Carriage of fewer insertions was seen in abundant cord blood beta clonotypes, whereas memory repertoires showed none. Within twin pairs, the out-of-frame alpha sequences they shared showed excess low generation probability. Analyses of zero insertions could, in part, be confounded by invariant MAIT and iNKT cells.

In its sample, this clonotype was seen many times. Antigen unknown. Each cDNA held unique molecular identifiers, and template switching gave it a universal primer site. TCRdb reanalysed the 5' RACE reads using MiXCR and keeps one entry per CDR3 protein. This table holds under 450,000 distinct CDR3 sequences, 15% to 20% found once. The sample taken for sequencing was naive T cells sorted from blood. This sequence originates from a man between 45 and 60 years old in good health.

The CDR3 spells CASRASGARGTQYF. The CDR3 DNA follows: TGTGCCAGCAGGGCCAGCGGGGCCCGCGGTACGCAGTATTTT. The chain couples TRBV28 to TRBJ2-3; 7 bases map to TRBD2. V was clipped by 6 bases and J by 8 bases; unmatched bases: 11. This CDR3 contains 14 residues. CDR1 is MDHEN, CDR2 SYDVKM, per germline.